This TCR beta chain was captured in a study of T cells in Graves' hyperthyroidism and ophthalmopathy. Amplification of TCR beta CDR3 regions used RNA as the template. First-round RT-PCR targeting the TCR CDR3 was performed with the HTBI primer set. TCRdb reprocessed the multiplex PCR reads with MiXCR, giving one entry per CDR3 protein. The repertoire includes approximately 320,000 distinct CDR3 sequences, 16% of them detected once, and around a third sits in the top ten. This CDR3 region has 13 residues. V dropped 6 bases and J dropped 11 bases, with 22 bases sitting between them. The germline V gene encodes CDR1 DFQATT and CDR2 SNEGSKA (reference sequence).

The specimen was blood. This receptor was taken from a man aged 25 to 45 with Graves' hyperthyroidism. The gene calls are TRBV20-1 and TRBJ1-1, with D possibly being TRBD1 (6 bases). The CDR3 region is CSAPEQGAKGAFF. CDR3 coding DNA: TGCAGTGCACCAGAACAGGGCGCTAAGGGGGCTTTCTTT.